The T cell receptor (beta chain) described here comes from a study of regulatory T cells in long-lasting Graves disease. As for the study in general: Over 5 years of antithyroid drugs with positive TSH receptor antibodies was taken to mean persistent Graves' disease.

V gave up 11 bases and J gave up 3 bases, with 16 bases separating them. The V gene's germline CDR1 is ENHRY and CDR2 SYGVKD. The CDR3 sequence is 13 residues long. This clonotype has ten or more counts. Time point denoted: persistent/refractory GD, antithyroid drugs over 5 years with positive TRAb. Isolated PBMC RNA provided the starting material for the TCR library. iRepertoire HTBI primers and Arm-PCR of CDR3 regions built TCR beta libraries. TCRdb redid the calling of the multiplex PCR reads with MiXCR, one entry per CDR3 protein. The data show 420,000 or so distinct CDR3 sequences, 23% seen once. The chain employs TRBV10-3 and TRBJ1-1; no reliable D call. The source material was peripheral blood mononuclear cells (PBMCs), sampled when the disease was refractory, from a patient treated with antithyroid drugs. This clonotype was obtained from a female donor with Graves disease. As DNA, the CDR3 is TGTGCCGCTGCTTTGGGGAGGGACACTGAAGCTTTCTTT. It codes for CAAALGRDTEAFF.